The 14 T cell receptor beta chains below were found in one sample sequenced in a study of a mutant IDH1 vaccine in newly diagnosed glioma (dated by TCRdb to about 2021). No antigens are known for them. The library relied on the immunoSEQ multiplex PCR assay. TCRdb provides this immuneACCESS table in a form limited to in-frame rearrangements. Some clones are lacking; in checked studies, under half of them reflect an unresolved V gene, and why the rest are absent is not known. A total of 110,000 or so clones appear in this sample, 85% to 90% of them only once. Roughly 0.61% of the sample is in the top ten clones. The time point label, read with the paper, signifies: week 11, during vaccination. Every vaccine dose consisted of 300 ug of a 20-mer mutant IDH1 peptide in Montanide, administered subcutaneously together with topical imiquimod. The specimen comprised PBMCs, sampled from a glioma patient whose treatment included an IDH1 peptide vaccine. All receptors derive from a woman aged 45-65 years with glioma.

The chain couples TRBV19 to TRBJ1-2; D is ambiguous. Trimming stripped 1 base from V and 5 bases from J, with 20 bases between. CDR3 length equals 17 residues. The germline CDR1 and CDR2 sequences are LNHDA and SQIVND (reference sequence). CDR3 amino acids: CASSIVGPAVGSYGYTF. CDR3 sequence (DNA): TGTGCCAGTAGTATAGTCGGCCCGGCCGTCGGGAGTTATGGCTACACCTTC. The full variable domain, in which reference TRBV19 and TRBJ1-2 provide the parts outside the CDR3, is DGGITQSPKYLFRKEGQNVTLSCEQNLNHDAMYWYRQDPGQGLRLIYYSQIVNDFQKGDIAEGYSVSREKKESFPLTVTSAQKNPTAFYLCASSIVGPAVGSYGYTFGSGTRLTVV.

J is TRBJ2-7 and V is TRBV5-4; 9 nucleotides match TRBD1. The CDR3 is made up of 15 amino acids. Germline V gene data show CDR1 as SGHNT and CDR2 as YYREEE (reference sequence). Trimming at V came to 4 bases and at J to 0 bases, leaving 5 bases not matched to a gene. Here the CDR3 reads CASSVGQGPSYEQYF. In DNA, the CDR3 is TGTGCCAGCAGCGTGGGACAGGGTCCCTCCTACGAGCAGTACTTC.

The chain joins TRBV25-1 to TRBJ1-3, with 7 nucleotides matching TRBD1. Germline-derived CDR1 and CDR2 are MGHDK and SYGVNS. The CDR3 loop spans 13 amino acids. The V and J ends lost 5 bases and 4 bases, in that order; junction bases with no gene match: 2. CDR3 loop: CASSTGVGNTIYF. CDR3 DNA: TGTGCCAGCAGTACAGGGGTCGGAAACACCATATATTTT.

The chain carries TRBV7-9 and TRBJ1-2; D perhaps matches TRBD1 (6 bases). The CDR3 is 17 amino acids. Germline V lookup: CDR1 SEHNR, CDR2 FQNEAQ (reference sequence). Trimming removed 1 base from V and 3 bases from J, with 18 bases in between. The CDR3 loop reads CASSLVQPVRGDYGYTF. The CDR3 bases are TGTGCCAGCAGCTTAGTACAGCCGGTCAGGGGTGACTATGGCTACACCTTC.

J is TRBJ2-7 and V is TRBV11-3, with 9 bases lining up with TRBD1. J gave up 0 bases and V 5 bases, and 5 bases lay outside the gene matches. Germline V CDR1 and CDR2: SGHNT, YENEEA. This CDR3 is built from 15 residues. CDR3 DNA: TGTGCCAGCAGCGCCGACAGGGGGTTCTCCTACGAGCAGTACTTC. This codes for CASSADRGFSYEQYF. Full variable domain (remainder filled in from reference TRBV11-3 and TRBJ2-7): EAGVVQSPRYKIIEKKQPVAFWCNPISGHNTLYWYLQNLGQGPELLIRYENEEAVDDSQLPKDRFSAERLKGVDSTLKIQPAELGDSAVYLCASSADRGFSYEQYFGPGTRLTVT.

The chain is built from TRBV30 and TRBJ1-2; D ambiguous. The CDR3 is made up of 14 amino acids. Germline loops: CDR1 GTSNPN, CDR2 SVGIG (reference sequence). The V gene lost 0 bases and the J gene lost 8 bases, with 16 bases spanning the gap. For the CDR3, the DNA is TGTGCCTGGAGTGTACGACTGACACATAGAGGCTACACCTTC. This translates into CAWSVRLTHRGYTF.

V and J are TRBV19 and TRBJ1-1, with 7 bases lining up with TRBD1. The CDR3 loop spans 17 amino acids. The trim removed 2 bases at V and 0 bases at J, leaving 9 bases unmatched. From germline, CDR1 is LNHDA and CDR2 SQIVND (reference sequence). CDR3 coding DNA: TGTGCCAGTAGTATACTCCAGTTTAGGGGGCTGAACACTGAAGCTTTCTTT. This translates into CASSILQFRGLNTEAFF.

The CDR3 sequence is CASSLPRAGGREQYF. The DNA of the CDR3 is TGTGCCAGCAGCTTACCTAGGGCGGGAGGACGAGAGCAGTACTTC. The chain is built from TRBV11-2 and TRBJ2-7, with 8 bases lining up with TRBD2. V was clipped by 2 bases and J by 7 bases; unmatched bases: 10. The CDR3 runs 15 residues. Germline lookup yields CDR1 SGHAT and CDR2 FQNNGV.

The chain uses TRBV6-5 and TRBJ2-7; a possible D gene is TRBD1 (6 bases). Germline CDR1 and CDR2: MNHEY and SVGAGI. V gave up 6 bases and J gave up 3 bases, with 15 bases separating them. This CDR3 has 14 residues. The CDR3 reads CASRRGGALYEQYF. The CDR3, as DNA: TGTGCCAGCAGGAGAGGGGGAGCCCTCTACGAGCAGTACTTC.

This clone was picked up one time. The V and J genes are TRBV18 and TRBJ2-1, with 9 bases fitting TRBD1. The CDR3 loop spans 14 amino acids. V lost 5 bases to trimming and J lost 8 bases; unmatched junction nucleotides: 7. CDR1 and CDR2 (germline): KGHSH, LQKENI. In DNA form, the CDR3 reads TGTGCCAGCTCAACGGGGACAGGGTTCGATGAGCAGTTCTTC. Translated: CASSTGTGFDEQFF.

The chain has TRBV28 and TRBJ1-4, with TRBD1 identical over 9 bases. The length of the CDR3 is 13 residues. Germline trimming cut 4 bases from V and 8 bases from J; bases unmatched to any gene: 2. Per the germline V gene, CDR1 is MDHEN and CDR2 is SYDVKM. CDR3 DNA: TGTGCCAGCAGTTGGACAGGGGTCGAAAAACTGTTTTTT. Encoded protein: CASSWTGVEKLFF.

This clone was recorded a few times. The V gene is TRBV10-3, the J gene TRBJ1-1; D unresolved. Between the trimmed V and J ends, which lost 6 bases and 3 bases, there was a span of 5 bases. The CDR3 length is 11 residues. CDR1 and CDR2 from the germline V gene are ENHRY and SYGVKD. The CDR3 loop is CAIRADTEAFF. The CDR3 region has the DNA TGTGCCATCAGGGCGGACACTGAAGCTTTCTTT.

This chain uses TRBV4-1 with TRBJ2-7; D may be TRBD2 (5 bases). The V and J ends lost 4 bases and 0 bases respectively, with 22 bases between them. Germline V gene data show CDR1 as MGHRA and CDR2 as YSYEKL. The CDR3 loop spans 18 amino acids. In DNA, the CDR3 is TGCGCCAGCAGCCCTCGCGGAGGAGGTAGGCACAGCTCCTACGAGCAGTACTTC. Translated, it gives CASSPRGGGRHSSYEQYF.

The CDR3 sequence: CASSPRGGETQYF. CDR3 sequence (DNA): TGTGCCAGCAGTCCTCGGGGGGGAGAGACCCAGTACTTC. The chain recombines TRBV6-1 with TRBJ2-5, with 8 bases fitting TRBD2. Germline V gives CDR1 MNHNS, CDR2 SASEGT. Germline trimming cut 5 bases from V and 4 bases from J; bases unmatched to any gene: 3. There are 13 residues in the CDR3.